The sequence of this T cell receptor (beta chain) was determined in a study of Graves' ophthalmopathy and Graves' hyperthyroidism. Exclusion applied to patients with other autoimmune diseases, uncontrolled infections, pregnancy or lactation. The length of the CDR3 is 15 residues. Trimming at V came to 4 bases and at J to 3 bases, leaving 5 bases not matched to a gene. Per the germline V gene, CDR1 is SNHLY and CDR2 is FYNNEI. This clonotype was seen many times. Transcripts of RNA were the source for amplifying TCR beta CDR3 regions. Amplification began with first-round RT-PCR using HTBI primers, then second-round multiplex PCR was performed. TCRdb itself ran the multiplex PCR reads through MiXCR, one entry per CDR3 protein. The table includes around 1,000,000 distinct CDR3 sequences, about 40% detected once.

This clonotype originated in an adult man with Graves' hyperthyroidism. The chain is built from TRBV2 and TRBJ1-5; 8 nucleotides line up with TRBD1. Sequencing used peripheral blood or thyroid tissue (not recorded which). The CDR3 protein is CASSAGQGYNQPQHF. The CDR3 bases are TGTGCCAGCAGTGCCGGACAGGGATACAATCAGCCCCAGCATTTT.